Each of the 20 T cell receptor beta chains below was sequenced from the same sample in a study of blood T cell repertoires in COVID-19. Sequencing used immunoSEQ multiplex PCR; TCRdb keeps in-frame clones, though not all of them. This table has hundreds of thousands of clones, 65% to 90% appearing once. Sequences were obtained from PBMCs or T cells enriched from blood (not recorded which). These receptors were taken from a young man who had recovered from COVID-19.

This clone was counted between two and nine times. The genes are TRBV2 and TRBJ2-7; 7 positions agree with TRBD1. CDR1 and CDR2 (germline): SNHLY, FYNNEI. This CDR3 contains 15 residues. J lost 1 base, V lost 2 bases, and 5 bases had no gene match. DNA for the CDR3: TGTGCCAGCAGTGAATTTGGGGACAGTTCCTACGAGCAGTACTTC. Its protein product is CASSEFGDSSYEQYF.

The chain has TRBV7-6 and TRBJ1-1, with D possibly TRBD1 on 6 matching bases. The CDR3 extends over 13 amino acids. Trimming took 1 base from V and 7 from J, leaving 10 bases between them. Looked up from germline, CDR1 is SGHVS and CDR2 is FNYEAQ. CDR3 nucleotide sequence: TGTGCCAGCAGCTTAGGGCAGGGGCGTGAAGCTTTCTTT. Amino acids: CASSLGQGREAFF.

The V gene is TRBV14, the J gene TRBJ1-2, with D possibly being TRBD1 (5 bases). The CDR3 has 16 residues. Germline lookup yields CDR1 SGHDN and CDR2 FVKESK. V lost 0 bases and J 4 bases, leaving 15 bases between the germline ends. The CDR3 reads CASSQDQGVVSYGYTF. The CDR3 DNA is TGTGCCAGCAGCCAAGATCAAGGGGTGGTGAGCTATGGCTACACCTTC.

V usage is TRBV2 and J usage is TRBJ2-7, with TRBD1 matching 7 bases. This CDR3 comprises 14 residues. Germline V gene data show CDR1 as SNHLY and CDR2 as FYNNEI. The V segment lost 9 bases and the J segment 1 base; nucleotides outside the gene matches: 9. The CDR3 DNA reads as TGTGCCAGTCACTCAGGACAGGTGTCCTACGAGCAGTACTTC. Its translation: CASHSGQVSYEQYF.

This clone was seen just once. CDR3 bases: TGTGCCATTACCAGGGGATCTTACACTGAAGCTTTCTTT. Its protein product is CAITRGSYTEAFF. V gene TRBV6-5 combines with J gene TRBJ1-1; possibly TRBD1 for D (6 bases). The CDR3 is 13 amino acids. Trimming left V 10 bases short and J 3 bases short, with 15 bases between. Germline lookup yields CDR1 MNHEY and CDR2 SVGAGI.

CDR3 nucleotides: TGTGCCAGCAGCCAAGGGGGACAGCTCTATGGCTACACCTTC. It yields the protein CASSQGGQLYGYTF. The genes are TRBV14 and TRBJ1-2; 7 bases agree with TRBD1. Germline V lookup: CDR1 SGHDN, CDR2 FVKESK. The CDR3 spans 14 residues. The ends lost 1 base at V and 4 bases at J; junction bases unmatched: 3.

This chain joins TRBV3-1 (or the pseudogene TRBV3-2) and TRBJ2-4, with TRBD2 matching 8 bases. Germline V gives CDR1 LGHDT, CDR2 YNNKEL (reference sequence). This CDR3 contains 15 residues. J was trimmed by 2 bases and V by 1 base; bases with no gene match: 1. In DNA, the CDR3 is TGTGCCAGCAGCCAAGCGGGGGGGACCAAAAACATTCAGTACTTC. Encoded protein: CASSQAGGTKNIQYF.

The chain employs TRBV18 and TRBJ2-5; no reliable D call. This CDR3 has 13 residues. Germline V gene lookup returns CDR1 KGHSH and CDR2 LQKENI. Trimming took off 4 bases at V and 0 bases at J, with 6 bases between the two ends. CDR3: CASSRQYQETQYF. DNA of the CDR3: TGTGCCAGCTCACGGCAGTACCAAGAGACCCAGTACTTC.

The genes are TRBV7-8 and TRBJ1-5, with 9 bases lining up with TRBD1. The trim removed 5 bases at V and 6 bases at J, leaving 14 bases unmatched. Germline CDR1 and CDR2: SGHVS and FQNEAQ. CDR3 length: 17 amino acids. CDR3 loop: CASSPWGDREDGQPQHF. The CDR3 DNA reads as TGTGCCAGCAGCCCGTGGGGGGACAGGGAAGATGGTCAGCCCCAGCATTTT.

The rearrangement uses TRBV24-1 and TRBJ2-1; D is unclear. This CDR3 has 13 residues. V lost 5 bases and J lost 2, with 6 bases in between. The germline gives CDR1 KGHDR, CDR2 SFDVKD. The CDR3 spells CATSGATYNEQFF. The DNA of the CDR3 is TGTGCCACCAGTGGTGCTACCTACAATGAGCAGTTCTTC.

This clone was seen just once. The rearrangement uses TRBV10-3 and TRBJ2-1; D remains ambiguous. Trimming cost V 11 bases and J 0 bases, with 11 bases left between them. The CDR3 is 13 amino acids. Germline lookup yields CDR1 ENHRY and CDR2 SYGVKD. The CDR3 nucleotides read TGTGCCGTCCGGCAGGACTCCTACAATGAGCAGTTCTTC. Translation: CAVRQDSYNEQFF.

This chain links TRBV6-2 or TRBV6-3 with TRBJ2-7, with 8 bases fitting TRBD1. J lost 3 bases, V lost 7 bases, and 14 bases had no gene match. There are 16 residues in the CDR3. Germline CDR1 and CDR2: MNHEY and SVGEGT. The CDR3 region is CASTPHGDRSFYEQYF. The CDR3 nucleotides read TGTGCCAGCACCCCACACGGGGACAGGTCCTTCTACGAGCAGTACTTC.

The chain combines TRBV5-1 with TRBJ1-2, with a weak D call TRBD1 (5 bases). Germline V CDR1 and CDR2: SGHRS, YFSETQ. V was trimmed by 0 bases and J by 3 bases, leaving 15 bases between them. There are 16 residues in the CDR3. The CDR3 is CASSLGRATFDYGYTF. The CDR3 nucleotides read TGCGCCAGCAGCTTGGGCAGGGCCACCTTCGACTATGGCTACACCTTC.

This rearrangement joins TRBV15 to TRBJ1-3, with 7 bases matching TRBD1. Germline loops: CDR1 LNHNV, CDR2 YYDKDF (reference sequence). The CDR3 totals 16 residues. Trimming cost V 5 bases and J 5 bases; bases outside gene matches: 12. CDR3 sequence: CATSALRTGSRNTIYF. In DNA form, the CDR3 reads TGTGCCACCAGCGCCTTGAGGACAGGATCACGAAACACCATATATTTT.

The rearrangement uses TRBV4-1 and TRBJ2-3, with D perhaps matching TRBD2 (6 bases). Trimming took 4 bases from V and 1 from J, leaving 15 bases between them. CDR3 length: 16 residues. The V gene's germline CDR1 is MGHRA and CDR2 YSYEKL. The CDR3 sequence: CASSPLAGMGTDTQYF. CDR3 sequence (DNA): TGCGCCAGCAGCCCCTTGGCGGGGATGGGCACAGATACGCAGTATTTT.

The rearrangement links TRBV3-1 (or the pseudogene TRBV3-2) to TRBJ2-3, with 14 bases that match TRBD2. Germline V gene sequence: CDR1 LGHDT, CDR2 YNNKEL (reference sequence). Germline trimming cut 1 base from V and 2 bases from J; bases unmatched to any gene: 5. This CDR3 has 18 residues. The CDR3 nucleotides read TGTGCCAGCAGCCAAGTCGCGGGACTAGCGGGGGACACAGATACGCAGTATTTT. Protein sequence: CASSQVAGLAGDTDTQYF.

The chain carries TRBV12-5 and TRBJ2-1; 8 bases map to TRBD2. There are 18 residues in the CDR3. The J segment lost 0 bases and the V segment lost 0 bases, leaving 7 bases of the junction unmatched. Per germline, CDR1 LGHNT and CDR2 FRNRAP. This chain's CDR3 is CASGLVYTSGGSYNEQFF. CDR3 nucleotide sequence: TGTGCTAGTGGTTTGGTATACACTAGCGGAGGCTCCTACAATGAGCAGTTCTTC.

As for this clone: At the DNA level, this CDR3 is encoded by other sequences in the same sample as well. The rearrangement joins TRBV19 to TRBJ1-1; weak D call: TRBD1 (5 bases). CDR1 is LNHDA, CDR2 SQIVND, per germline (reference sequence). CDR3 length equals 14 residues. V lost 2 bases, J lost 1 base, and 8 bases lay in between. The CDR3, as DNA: TGTGCCAGTAGTATAACGGGGGGGAACACTGAAGCTTTCTTT. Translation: CASSITGGNTEAFF.

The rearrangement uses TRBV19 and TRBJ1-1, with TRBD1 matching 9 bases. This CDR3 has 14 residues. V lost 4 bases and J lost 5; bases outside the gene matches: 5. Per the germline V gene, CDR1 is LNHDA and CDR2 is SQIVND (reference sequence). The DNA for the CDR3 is TGTGCCAGTAGTAAGATAGACAGGGGGACTGAAGCTTTCTTT. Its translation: CASSKIDRGTEAFF.

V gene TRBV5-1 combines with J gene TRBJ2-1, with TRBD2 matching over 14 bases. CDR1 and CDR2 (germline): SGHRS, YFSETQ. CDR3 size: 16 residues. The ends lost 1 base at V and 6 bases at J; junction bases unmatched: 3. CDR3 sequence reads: CASSLRLAGGSNEQFF. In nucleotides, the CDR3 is TGCGCCAGCAGCTTGCGACTAGCGGGGGGGAGCAATGAGCAGTTCTTC.